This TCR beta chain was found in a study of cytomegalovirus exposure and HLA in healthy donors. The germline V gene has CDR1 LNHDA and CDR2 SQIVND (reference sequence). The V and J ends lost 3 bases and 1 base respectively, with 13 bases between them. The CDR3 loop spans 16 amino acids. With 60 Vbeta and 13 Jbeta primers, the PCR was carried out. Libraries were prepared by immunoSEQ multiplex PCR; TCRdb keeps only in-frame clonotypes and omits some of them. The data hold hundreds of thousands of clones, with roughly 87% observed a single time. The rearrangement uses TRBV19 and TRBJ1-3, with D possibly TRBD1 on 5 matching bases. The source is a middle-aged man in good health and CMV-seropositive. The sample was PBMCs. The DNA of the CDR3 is TGTGCCAGTAGTATCCCAAGGGGTCCGTCTGGAAACACCATATATTTT. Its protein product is CASSIPRGPSGNTIYF.